This T cell receptor beta chain was sequenced in a study of T cell repertoires in cytomegalovirus infection. General study points: Summed frequency of public TCR beta families distinguished CMV carriers with the relevant HLA.

In TCRdb, the reads were re-called with MiXCR into one record per CDR3 protein. The sample lists approximately 750,000 distinct CDR3 sequences; about 40% were seen once. V lost 3 bases, J lost 3 bases, and 5 bases stayed unmatched. CDR3 size: 15 residues. Germline V gene data show CDR1 as SGHTA and CDR2 as FQGNSA. This clonotype showed up many times. Its target is not known. The chain couples TRBV7-2 to TRBJ2-7, with 10 bases fitting TRBD1. The sequenced sample was PBMCs. The origin of this receptor is a human donor in good health (CMV status not recorded). Some clones in this sample may be carry-over from other donors' samples. CDR3 bases: TGTGCCAGCAGCTTCGACAGGGGGCGCCACTACGAGCAGTACTTC. This codes for CASSFDRGRHYEQYF.